This TCR beta chain was recovered during a study of blood T cells in healthy people across ages. CDR3 length: 15 residues. Losses at the gene ends were 3 bases for V and 10 bases for J; bases not matched to a gene: 7. CDR1 and CDR2 from the germline V gene are KGHSH and LQKENI. A second PCR of about 7 to 11 cycles used a sample-barcoded 5' primer and a J-beta primer mix. TCRdb passed the 5' RACE reads through MiXCR, listing each CDR3 protein once. Of more than 650,000 distinct CDR3 sequences in the sample, 20% to 25% were seen once. J is TRBJ2-6 and V is TRBV18, with 9 bases identical to TRBD2. The receptor's source is a man between 65 and 85 years old in good health. Sequencing used blood. The CDR3 spells CASSPGTSSNNVLTF. CDR3 coding DNA: TGTGCCAGCTCACCGGGGACTAGCTCAAATAACGTCCTGACTTTC.